What follows describes a single T cell receptor (beta chain). What it binds is unknown. The data stem from a study of T cells in localized non-small cell lung cancer. Study results and limitations: A higher density of T cells in blood coincided with extended overall survival. It was uninvolved adjacent lung that showed the highest T cell clonality, exceeding tumor. Among the top 100 tumor clones, a median roughly 57 appeared in adjacent lung.

Germline CDR1 and CDR2: MNHNS and SASEGT. The ends were cut back, 4 bases at V and 7 bases at J, with 10 bases in the middle. CDR3 length: 12 amino acids. The method was immunoSEQ multiplex PCR; TCRdb's version includes in-frame clones alone and lacks a portion of them. This sample has about 55,000 clones; roughly 88% occur once, and the top ten carry approximately 17%. The receptor was isolated from a man between 35 and 75 years old with stage III lung adenocarcinoma. V gene TRBV6-1 combines with J gene TRBJ1-2; the D gene is possibly TRBD1 (5 bases). This material consisted of peripheral blood mononuclear cells, taken before any cancer treatment. This chain's CDR3 is CASSARGSGYTF. Written as DNA, the CDR3 is TGTGCCAGCAGTGCCCGGGGCTCTGGCTACACCTTC.